A selection of T cell receptor beta chains follows, all from one sample in a study of cytomegalovirus exposure and HLA in healthy donors. Clones were read by immunoSEQ multiplex PCR, and TCRdb kept only the in-frame ones, dropping some. The profile covers around 220,000 clones, with 88% appearing a single time and roughly 2.8% taken by the ten largest. The sequenced material came from PBMCs. Receptors originate from a woman younger than 35 in good health and CMV-seronegative. CDR3s include the opening cysteine and the closing phenylalanine or tryptophan. A D gene is named only where the DNA matches it firmly. Not every row has a clone size; where given, it reads once, few, many or a size class.

>-|TRBJ1-1|-|TRBV4-3
CASSQVPGKTNTEAFF
TGCGCCAGCAGCCAAGTACCAGGGAAAACGAACACTGAAGCTTTCTTT
>-|TRBJ2-7|-|TRBV4-1
CASSPGPRTVTSYEQYF
TGCGCCAGCAGCCCAGGGCCCAGAACGGTAACCTCCTACGAGCAGTACTTC
>-|TRBJ2-1|-|TRBV5-1
CASSLGTSPSTNEQFF
TGCGCCAGCAGCTTGGGCACTAGCCCCTCCACCAATGAGCAGTTCTTC
>TRBD2|TRBJ2-1|-|TRBV5-1
CASSMDGGAGSYNEQFF
TGCGCCAGCAGCATGGACGGTGGAGCGGGATCCTACAATGAGCAGTTCTTC
>TRBD2|TRBJ2-7|-|TRBV28
CASSFRLAVYEQYF
TGTGCCAGCAGTTTTCGACTAGCAGTCTACGAGCAGTACTTC
>-|TRBJ1-1|-|TRBV21-1
CASRVVPEGTEAFF
TGTGCCAGCAGGGTCGTGCCGGAGGGAACTGAAGCTTTCTTT
>-|TRBJ1-2|-|TRBV28
CALQRVDKGGYGYTF
TGTGCCTTACAAAGGGTGGACAAGGGTGGCTATGGCTACACCTTC
>-|TRBJ1-1|-|TRBV4-3
CASSQDLLRSPEAFF
TGCGCCAGCAGCCAAGACTTGCTCAGAAGTCCTGAAGCTTTCTTT
>-|TRBJ2-1|-|TRBV20-1
CSASTLRLEFF
TGCAGTGCTAGTACGTTGAGGCTAGAGTTCTTC
>-|TRBJ1-1|-|TRBV4-1
CASSHPGGLNTEAFF
TGCGCCAGCAGCCACCCGGGGGGCTTAAATACTGAAGCTTTCTTT
>-|TRBJ1-1|-|TRBV27
CASSMPPGHLMNTEAFF
TGTGCCAGCAGTATGCCCCCGGGACACCTCATGAACACTGAAGCTTTCTTT
>-|TRBJ2-3|-|TRBV28
CASSPPGAGSTDTQYF
TGTGCCAGCAGCCCCCCCGGCGCAGGAAGCACAGATACGCAGTATTTT
>TRBD1|TRBJ2-3|-|TRBV4-1
CASSQGGGNRGLGDTQYF
TGCGCCAGCAGCCAGGGGGGGGGAAACAGGGGGCTAGGGGATACGCAGTATTTT
>TRBD1|TRBJ2-1|-|TRBV27
CASSQQGSEQFF
TGTGCCAGCAGTCAACAGGGGAGTGAGCAGTTCTTC
>TRBD1|TRBJ1-1|-|TRBV4-1
CASSQAHDRGRTEAFF
TGCGCCAGCAGCCAAGCCCATGACAGGGGCCGCACTGAAGCTTTCTTT
>TRBD2|TRBJ2-3|few|TRBV7-2
CASSFSGLAGSTDTQYF
TGTGCCAGCAGCTTTTCGGGACTAGCGGGGAGCACAGATACGCAGTATTTT
>-|TRBJ1-5|-|TRBV28
CASSYLGGNQPQHF
TGTGCCAGCAGTTACCTCGGGGGCAATCAGCCCCAGCATTTT
>TRBD2|TRBJ2-7|-|TRBV27
CASSLGLAGPEQYF
TGTGCCAGCAGTTTGGGACTAGCGGGTCCCGAGCAGTACTTC
>-|TRBJ2-7|-|TRBV27
CASSLGQGSYEQYF
TGTGCCAGCAGTTTAGGGCAGGGGAGTTACGAGCAGTACTTC
>TRBD1|TRBJ1-2|-|TRBV18
CASSPLAPPGQVHYGYTF
TGTGCCAGCTCACCACTAGCGCCCCCGGGACAGGTCCACTATGGCTACACCTTC
>-|TRBJ1-5|-|TRBV19
CASSEGRGQPQHF
TGTGCCAGTAGTGAGGGCAGGGGACAGCCCCAGCATTTT
>TRBD1|TRBJ2-7|once|TRBV5-8
CASSAGTAYEQYF
TGTGCCAGCAGCGCAGGGACAGCCTACGAGCAGTACTTC
>TRBD2|TRBJ2-1|-|TRBV9
CASSPRAGGPYNEQFF
TGTGCCAGCAGCCCCAGAGCGGGAGGGCCGTACAATGAGCAGTTCTTC
>TRBD1|TRBJ2-2|-|TRBV10-3
CAISEPGTEISGELFF
TGTGCCATCAGTGAGCCCGGGACAGAGATTTCCGGGGAGCTGTTTTTT
>-|TRBJ2-4|-|TRBV28
CASSLGGIQYF
TGTGCCAGCAGTTTAGGGGGGATTCAGTACTTC
>-|TRBJ2-1|once|TRBV7-8
CASSFRGSNEQFF
TGTGCCAGCAGCTTTCGAGGAAGCAATGAGCAGTTCTTC
>-|TRBJ2-7|-|TRBV28
CASEAFTGYEQYF
TGTGCCAGCGAGGCATTCACGGGGTACGAGCAGTACTTC
>-|TRBJ2-3|-|TRBV27
CASSAYRRSDTQYF
TGTGCCAGCAGTGCATACAGGAGATCGGATACGCAGTATTTT
>-|TRBJ2-4|-|TRBV29-1
CSATKDGEDIQYF
TGCAGCGCAACAAAGGACGGGGAGGACATTCAGTACTTC
>TRBD1|TRBJ1-5|-|TRBV23-1
CASSLMRTGPGQPQHF
TGCGCCAGCAGTCTTATGCGGACAGGGCCGGGGCAGCCCCAGCATTTT